A single T cell receptor (beta chain) is shown here with its context. The sample belongs to a study of blood T cell repertoires in COVID-19. In the study overall: T cells, B-cell-depleted T cells, or PBMCs provided the cDNA or gDNA that served as material.

Trimming took off 6 bases at V and 0 bases at J, with 21 bases between the two ends. Germline CDR1 and CDR2: SQVTM and ANQGSEA. The CDR3 is 18 residues long. Original handling: Researchers report that nucleated cell counts were estimated from reference gene primer amplification. TCRdb's table, derived via immunoSEQ multiplex PCR, lists solely in-frame clones and lacks some. V and J calls plus clone size are reproduced from that table; the DNA served to infer D and trimming. Of 150,000 or so clones in the sample, over 80% are singletons; the top ten hold around 6.3%. This clonotype was sampled from an elderly man with acute or convalescent COVID-19. The J gene is TRBJ1-6, the V gene TRBV29-1; weak D call: TRBD1 (5 bases). Sample: peripheral blood. The DNA for the CDR3 is TGCAGCGTCTGGACAAAACTACCCCCGAGCTCCTATAATTCACCCCTCCACTTT. Amino acid sequence: CSVWTKLPPSSYNSPLHF. Full variable domain (remainder filled in from reference TRBV29-1 and TRBJ1-6): SAVISQKPSRDICQRGTSLTIQCQVDSQVTMMFWYRQQPGQSLTLIATANQGSEATYESGFVIDKFPISRPNLTFSTLTVSNMSPEDSSIYLCSVWTKLPPSSYNSPLHFGNGTRLTVT.